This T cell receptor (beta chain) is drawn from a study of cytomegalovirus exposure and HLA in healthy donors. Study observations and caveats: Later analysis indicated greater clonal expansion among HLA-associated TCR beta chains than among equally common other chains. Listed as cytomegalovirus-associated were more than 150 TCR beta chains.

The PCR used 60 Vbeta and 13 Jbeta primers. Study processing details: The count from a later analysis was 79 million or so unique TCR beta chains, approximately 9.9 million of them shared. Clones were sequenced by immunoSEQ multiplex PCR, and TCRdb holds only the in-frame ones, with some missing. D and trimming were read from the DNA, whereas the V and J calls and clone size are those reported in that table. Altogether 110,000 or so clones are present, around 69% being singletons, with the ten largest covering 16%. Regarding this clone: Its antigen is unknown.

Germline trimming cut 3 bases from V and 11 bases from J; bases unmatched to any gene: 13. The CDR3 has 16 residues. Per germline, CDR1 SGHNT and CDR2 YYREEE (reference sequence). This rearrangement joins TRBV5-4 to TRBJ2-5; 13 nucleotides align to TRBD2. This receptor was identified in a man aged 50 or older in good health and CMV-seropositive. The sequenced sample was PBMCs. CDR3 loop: CASSSGLAGNREEQYF. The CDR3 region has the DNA TGTGCCAGCAGCTCGGGACTAGCGGGAAACCGGGAGGAGCAGTACTTC.